The clone carrying this T cell receptor (beta chain) appeared a few times. Antigen unknown. The data were taken from a study of cytomegalovirus exposure and HLA in healthy donors. Turning to the study itself: Previous work identified 120 million or so unique TCR beta sequences from around 200 million T cells. Clustering assigned 81% of the roughly 380 genotyped donors to the Caucasian-associated ancestry cluster.

Study outcomes and limitations: Most TCRs appeared rarely, but some public TCRs recurred in many donors. A later analysis appeared to link common viral pathogens to several of the most significant clusters.

The CDR3 extends over 14 amino acids. The V end was cut by 0 bases, the J end by 3 bases, with 9 bases between. CDR1 MNHEY and CDR2 SVGAGI come from the germline V gene. Vbeta (60) and Jbeta (13) primers were used in the PCR. Assay used: immunoSEQ multiplex PCR; TCRdb lists only in-frame clones, some missing. In the table there are around 150,000 clones, approximately 80% of which are singletons. Specimen: PBMCs. This receptor was obtained from a male donor in good health and CMV-seronegative. The chain couples TRBV6-5 to TRBJ2-7; D possibly corresponds to TRBD1 (5 bases). The CDR3 region has the DNA TGTGCCAGCAGTTACTCGCTGACAGACTACGAGCAGTACTTC. This sequence encodes CASSYSLTDYEQYF.